The 29 T cell receptor beta chains given below trace back to one sample, sequenced in a study of T cells in Graves' hyperthyroidism and ophthalmopathy. The source material, RNA transcripts, was used to amplify TCR beta CDR3 regions. The HTBI primer set was used in a first-round RT-PCR of the TCR CDR3. TCRdb recomputed calls from the multiplex PCR reads with MiXCR, one row per CDR3 protein. Found here are around 420,000 distinct CDR3 sequences, around 15% of them singletons; the top ten hold 5.3%. Sequences were obtained from blood. The receptors originated from a woman aged 18 to 35 with Graves' hyperthyroidism.

This clonotype has at least ten counts. V gene TRBV7-2 combines with J gene TRBJ2-3; 7 bases match TRBD2. CDR1 and CDR2 from the germline V gene are SGHTA and FQGNSA. Trimming removed 4 bases from V and 0 bases from J; junction bases left unmatched: 7. CDR3 size: 16 residues. CDR3 nucleotides: TGTGCCAGCAGCTACCGGGGTAGCGGGAGCACAGATACGCAGTATTTT. Its protein is CASSYRGSGSTDTQYF.

In its sample, this clonotype was seen many times. V gene TRBV27 combines with J gene TRBJ2-5; D is ambiguous. Germline CDR1 reads MNHEY; CDR2 reads SMNVEV (reference sequence). CDR3 length equals 14 residues. V was cut by 2 bases and J by 1 base, with 8 bases left in between. CDR3: CASSLIDGQETQYF. The CDR3 region has the DNA TGTGCCAGCAGTTTAATCGACGGCCAAGAGACCCAGTACTTC.

This clonotype was seen many times. This rearrangement joins TRBV9 to TRBJ2-7; D could derive from TRBD1 or TRBD2 (5 bases each). In germline, CDR1 is SGDLS, CDR2 YYNGEE. The CDR3 loop spans 15 amino acids. Trimming removed 0 bases at V and 0 bases at J, with 10 bases between. In nucleotides, the CDR3 is TGTGCCAGCAGCGTAGGCCGGGACGGCTCCTACGAGCAGTACTTC. Its protein is CASSVGRDGSYEQYF.

The V gene is TRBV20-1, the J gene TRBJ2-3, with no clear D. The V end was cut by 6 bases, the J end by 1 base, with 14 bases between. The V gene's germline CDR1 is DFQATT and CDR2 SNEGSKA (reference sequence). This CDR3 has 14 residues. CDR3 DNA sequence: TGCAGTGCCCGTTCTGGAGTTGGCACAGATACGCAGTATTTT. Residues: CSARSGVGTDTQYF.

This clonotype showed up just a few times. The V call is TRBV7-2, the J call TRBJ2-1; either TRBD1 or TRBD2 may supply D (6 bases each). The CDR3 spans 16 residues. The V gene lost 1 base and the J gene lost 0 bases, with 10 bases spanning the gap. Germline CDR1 is SGHTA and CDR2 is FQGNSA. CDR3 bases: TGTGCCAGCAGCTTAGTCGGGGGCATCTCCTACAATGAGCAGTTCTTC. Amino acid sequence: CASSLVGGISYNEQFF.

V and J are TRBV5-6 and TRBJ1-4; unclear D gene. V lost 6 bases and J lost 5, with 20 bases in between. The CDR3 runs to 16 residues. CDR1 is SGHDT, CDR2 YYEEEE, per germline. The CDR3 coding sequence is TGTGCCAGCAACCCTTATAATACCGGGAGAAATGAAAAACTGTTTTTT. It specifies CASNPYNTGRNEKLFF.

This clonotype was found a few times. The chain uses TRBV30 and TRBJ2-2, with D maybe TRBD1 (6 bases). V was pared by 4 bases and J by 6 bases, with 15 bases between. This CDR3 is 14 amino acids long. CDR1 is GTSNPN, CDR2 SVGIG, per germline (reference sequence). The CDR3 region is CAWNHLQGPGELFF. The CDR3 DNA reads as TGTGCCTGGAACCATCTACAGGGTCCCGGGGAGCTGTTTTTT.

A few counts support this clonotype. V and J are TRBV7-2 and TRBJ2-2, with 7 bases matching TRBD2. Trimming at V came to 6 bases and at J to 7 bases, leaving 8 bases not matched to a gene. The germline gives CDR1 SGHTA, CDR2 FQGNSA. The CDR3 runs 14 residues. This CDR3 reads CASSRGGGFGELFF. The CDR3 DNA is TGTGCCAGCAGTCGTGGGGGGGGGTTCGGGGAGCTGTTTTTT. Full variable domain (remainder filled in from reference TRBV7-2 and TRBJ2-2): GAGVSQSPSNKVTEKGKDVELRCDPISGHTALYWYRQSLGQGLEFLIYFQGNSAPDKSGLPSDRFSAERTGGSVSTLTIQRTQQEDSAVYLCASSRGGGFGELFFGEGSRLTVL.

This clonotype was seen ten or more times. The chain recombines TRBV5-5 with TRBJ1-5, with D uncertain. V was trimmed by 2 bases and J by 5 bases, leaving 8 bases between them. Looked up from germline, CDR1 is SGHKS and CDR2 is YYEKEE (reference sequence). CDR3 size: 13 residues. CDR3 nucleotides: TGTGCCAGCAGCTTTACTCCTGATCAGCCCCAGCATTTT. Protein: CASSFTPDQPQHF.

This clonotype has ten or more counts. The chain is built from TRBV27 and TRBJ2-7, with TRBD1 identical over 7 bases. This CDR3 is built from 15 residues. Trimming cost V 5 bases and J 4 bases; bases outside gene matches: 11. The germline CDR1 and CDR2 sequences are MNHEY and SMNVEV (reference sequence). CDR3 DNA sequence: TGTGCCAGCAGTACTCTCGGGACAGTAAGGTACGAGCAGTACTTC. Translation gives CASSTLGTVRYEQYF.

This clonotype was seen more than once but under ten times. The chain employs TRBV20-1 and TRBJ2-1; D might be TRBD1 or TRBD2, each matching 5 bases. V was pared by 3 bases and J by 5 bases, with 23 bases between. CDR1 is DFQATT and CDR2 is SNEGSKA in the germline V gene (reference sequence). The CDR3 is 17 amino acids. This CDR3 is CSARDLHAGTRNNEQFF. The CDR3 DNA reads TGCAGTGCTAGGGATCTCCACGCCGGGACCAGAAACAATGAGCAGTTCTTC.

This clonotype was detected ten times or more. V usage is TRBV10-3 and J usage is TRBJ2-1; D might be TRBD1 (5 bases). Germline V CDR1 and CDR2: ENHRY, SYGVKD. The V and J ends lost 0 bases and 4 bases respectively, with 16 bases between them. The CDR3 runs to 17 residues. The CDR3 reads CAISESIETGLYNEQFF. The DNA of the CDR3 is TGTGCCATCAGTGAGTCGATCGAAACAGGCCTTTACAATGAGCAGTTCTTC.

Points on this clonotype: A much larger clone lies one base from this, so it may be a read error. V and J are TRBV12-3 or TRBV12-4 and TRBJ2-1; the D is unclear. This CDR3 is built from 15 residues. CDR3 sequence: CASRSTDLSYNERFF. The CDR3, as DNA: TGTGCCAGCAGGTCTACCGACCTGTCCTACAATGAGCGGTTCTTC.

The chain recombines TRBV5-1 with TRBJ1-1; possibly TRBD1 for D (5 bases). V was trimmed by 0 bases and J by 0 bases, leaving 12 bases between them. This CDR3 spans 16 amino acids. From germline, CDR1 is SGHRS and CDR2 YFSETQ. The CDR3 DNA reads TGCGCCAGCAGCTTGGGAACTATACAGGTGAACACTGAAGCTTTCTTT. It encodes CASSLGTIQVNTEAFF.

This clonotype was found a few times. This clone may be a read error of a much larger clone one base away. The chain is built from TRBV6-5 and TRBJ2-3; TRBD1 matches 10 bases. The V gene's germline CDR1 is MNHEY and CDR2 SVGAGI. This CDR3 spans 15 amino acids. Germline trimming cut 4 bases from V and 3 bases from J; bases unmatched to any gene: 4. Here the CDR3 DNA reads TGTGCCAGCAGTTGGGGACAGGGGATGACAGATACGCAGTATTTT. Translated: CASSWGQGMTDTQYF.

This clonotype was counted a single time. This chain links TRBV9 with TRBJ1-1, with a tentative D call TRBD1 (5 bases). The CDR3 sequence is 13 residues long. Germline CDR1 reads SGDLS; CDR2 reads YYNGEE. V gave up 0 bases and J gave up 7 bases, with 10 bases separating them. The CDR3 is CASSVGGSVEAFF. The CDR3, as DNA: TGTGCCAGCAGCGTAGGGGGCTCCGTTGAAGCTTTCTTT.

On this clonotype: A much larger clone lies one base from this, so it may be a read error. The CDR3 reads CSVVARDSLRYGHTF. CDR3 nucleotide sequence: TGCAGCGTTGTTGCGAGGGATTCGTTACGGTATGGCCACACCTTC. This chain joins TRBV29-1 and TRBJ1-2; D ambiguous. The CDR3 runs to 15 residues. The germline V gene has CDR1 SQVTM and CDR2 ANQGSEA.

This clonotype was picked up many times. This sequence joins TRBV20-1 and TRBJ1-2; possibly TRBD1 for D (5 bases). Trimming pared 3 bases from V and 2 bases from J, leaving 13 bases between. This CDR3 is 14 amino acids long. The germline gives CDR1 DFQATT, CDR2 SNEGSKA (reference sequence). The CDR3 spells CSASTGTANYGYTF. CDR3 in DNA: TGCAGTGCTAGTACCGGGACCGCGAACTATGGCTACACCTTC.

This clonotype was seen a handful of times. In this CDR3 the conserved last residue, phenylalanine or tryptophan, is missing, so a read error is likely. The chain is built from TRBV18 and TRBJ1-5, with D hard to call. Germline V gives CDR1 KGHSH, CDR2 LQKENI. V lost 3 bases, J lost 2 bases, and 8 bases lay in between. This CDR3 is 14 amino acids long. CDR3 protein: CASSPSGGNQPQHL. As DNA, the CDR3 is TGTGCCAGCTCACCGTCAGGAGGCAATCAGCCCCAGCATCTT.

This clonotype was recorded many times. The J gene is TRBJ2-3, the V gene TRBV4-2; 13 nucleotides match TRBD2. Germline CDR1 and CDR2: LGHNA and YNFKEQ. The CDR3 is 16 residues long. Trimming at V came to 4 bases and at J to 4 bases, leaving 5 bases not matched to a gene. The CDR3 DNA follows: TGTGCCAGCAGCCCAAGACTAGCGGGAGGCCCAGATACGCAGTATTTT. Residues: CASSPRLAGGPDTQYF.

This clonotype has ten or more counts. V and J are TRBV7-2 and TRBJ2-3, with D possibly TRBD2 on 7 matching bases. The V and J ends lost 1 base and 5 bases respectively, with 13 bases between them. The germline V gene encodes CDR1 SGHTA and CDR2 FQGNSA. The CDR3 is 15 residues long. In nucleotides, the CDR3 is TGTGCCAGCAGCTTAGATGGGGGGGGGCTAGATACGCAGTATTTT. Translation: CASSLDGGGLDTQYF.

This clonotype was seen at least ten times. This sequence joins TRBV7-2 and TRBJ1-2; no definite D call. Per the germline V gene, CDR1 is SGHTA and CDR2 is FQGNSA. Trimming took 1 base from V and 9 from J, leaving 9 bases between them. This CDR3 is 12 amino acids long. This CDR3 reads CASSLEGNRYTF. The CDR3 DNA is TGTGCCAGCAGCTTAGAGGGCAATCGCTACACCTTC.

This clonotype has ten or more counts. The J gene is TRBJ2-7, the V gene TRBV30; TRBD1 agrees at 8 bases. The V gene's germline CDR1 is GTSNPN and CDR2 SVGIG (reference sequence). The junction had 5 bases not matched to a gene; V was cut back by 8 bases and J by 2 bases. The CDR3 has 12 amino acids. CDR3 loop: CAGDRGTYEQYF. The CDR3 nucleotides are TGTGCCGGAGACAGGGGTACCTACGAGCAGTACTTC.

CDR3 bases: TGTGCCAGCAGATCCAAGGGGACAGGGGGAGACGAGCAGTACTTC. Its protein is CASRSKGTGGDEQYF. This rearrangement joins TRBV7-9 to TRBJ2-7, with TRBD1 matching over 11 bases. V dropped 6 bases and J dropped 5; count of bases not matched to a gene: 9. The length of the CDR3 is 15 residues. The germline gives CDR1 SEHNR, CDR2 FQNEAQ (reference sequence).

The V gene is TRBV20-1, the J gene TRBJ2-5, with unresolved D. Per the germline V gene, CDR1 is DFQATT and CDR2 is SNEGSKA (reference sequence). Trimming shortened V by 6 bases and J by 1 base, and 18 bases separated the two germline ends. This CDR3 comprises 15 residues. The CDR3 DNA is TGCAGTGCCTCCAATCCTCCAGATCCCCAAGAGACCCAGTACTTC. This sequence encodes CSASNPPDPQETQYF.

This chain links TRBV19 with TRBJ2-5; TRBD2 agrees at 8 bases. The V segment lost 1 base and the J segment 4 bases; nucleotides outside the gene matches: 11. The CDR3 extends over 17 amino acids. Germline V gene sequence: CDR1 LNHDA, CDR2 SQIVND (reference sequence). CDR3 loop: CASSIGTSGARGETQYF. The CDR3 nucleotides are TGTGCCAGTAGTATAGGTACTAGCGGAGCAAGAGGAGAGACCCAGTACTTC. The variable domain in full, completed from reference TRBV19 and TRBJ2-5, reads DGGITQSPKYLFRKEGQNVTLSCEQNLNHDAMYWYRQDPGQGLRLIYYSQIVNDFQKGDIAEGYSVSREKKESFPLTVTSAQKNPTAFYLCASSIGTSGARGETQYFGPGTRLLVL.

This clonotype was counted ten times or more. For the CDR3, the DNA is TGTGCCAGCAGTGTACAGGGGGCCTTTGGGAGCAATCAGCCCCAGCATTTT. Amino acid sequence: CASSVQGAFGSNQPQHF. V is TRBV6-1 and J is TRBJ1-5; the match to TRBD1 covers 9 bases. This CDR3 has 17 amino acids. The V segment lost 4 bases and the J segment 1 base; nucleotides outside the gene matches: 8. CDR1 is MNHNS, CDR2 SASEGT, per germline.

The table lists this clonotype with many counts. This chain connects TRBV12-3 or TRBV12-4 to TRBJ1-2, with 7 bases fitting TRBD1. The CDR3 covers 13 residues. J was trimmed by 2 bases and V by 5 bases; bases with no gene match: 2. DNA for the CDR3: TGTGCCAGCAGTCAGGGACAGAACTATGGCTACACCTTC. Amino acids: CASSQGQNYGYTF.

In this sample, this clonotype turned up many times. The J gene is TRBJ1-5, the V gene TRBV27, with D maybe TRBD1 (6 bases). This CDR3 region has 15 residues. V dropped 8 bases and J dropped 1 base, with 15 bases sitting between them. Per germline, CDR1 MNHEY and CDR2 SMNVEV (reference sequence). The CDR3 bases are TGTGCCAGCCATCCCAGGGGAGGAAGCAATCAGCCCCAGCATTTT. Translating gives CASHPRGGSNQPQHF.